This entry lists 16 T cell receptor beta chains sequenced from one sample in a study of radiation and T cells in renal cell carcinoma. Using immunoSEQ multiplex PCR, the repertoire was profiled, and TCRdb retains in-frame clones only, with some absent. The table lists 150,000 or so clones, about nine tenths of them singletons. Stated time point: baseline pretreatment blood. As to treatment: 15 Gy SBRT to primary tumor, nephrectomy 4 weeks later. Here the sequenced sample was blood, taken from a patient whose treatment included radiotherapy and nephrectomy. These receptors were obtained from a woman in her 70s with renal cell carcinoma.

The V and J genes are TRBV5-5 and TRBJ1-5; tentative D call: TRBD1 (6 bases). Trimming took off 0 bases at V and 8 bases at J, with 15 bases between the two ends. The CDR3 is 15 residues long. Germline V gene data show CDR1 as SGHKS and CDR2 as YYEKEE (reference sequence). The CDR3: CASSLGGGLSEPQHF. The CDR3 DNA follows: TGTGCCAGCAGCTTGGGAGGGGGACTAAGTGAGCCCCAGCATTTT.

CDR3 amino acids: CATSRELDGSAPLHF. DNA of the CDR3: TGTGCCACCAGCAGAGAATTGGACGGGAGCGCACCCCTCCACTTT. The chain is built from TRBV15 and TRBJ1-6; no clear D gene. Trimming left V 0 bases short and J 11 bases short, with 14 bases between. The length of the CDR3 is 15 residues. Germline values: CDR1 LNHNV, CDR2 YYDKDF (reference sequence).

V usage is TRBV28 and J usage is TRBJ1-6, with D unclear. Trimming cost V 6 bases and J 2 bases, with 11 bases left between them. CDR1 is MDHEN, CDR2 SYDVKM, per germline. The CDR3 length is 15 residues. The CDR3 sequence: CASSHRLPYNSPLHF. The CDR3 DNA is TGTGCCAGCAGCCACCGACTGCCCTATAATTCACCCCTCCACTTT.

The J gene is TRBJ2-5, the V gene TRBV30, with 9 bases fitting TRBD1. The CDR3 has 14 amino acids. V gave up 1 base and J gave up 4 bases; unmatched junction bases: 4. CDR1 and CDR2 (germline): GTSNPN, SVGIG (reference sequence). The chain's CDR3 is CAWSATTGGETQYF. Written as DNA, the CDR3 is TGTGCCTGGAGTGCTACGACAGGGGGAGAGACCCAGTACTTC.

The rearrangement uses TRBV7-2 and TRBJ2-7; 9 bases are a match to TRBD1. CDR3 length equals 17 residues. Germline V gene lookup returns CDR1 SGHTA and CDR2 FQGNSA. J lost 1 base, V lost 0 bases, and 7 bases had no gene match. CDR3 coding DNA: TGTGCCAGCAGCTTAGCTATGGGACAGGGTCGATCCTACGAGCAGTACTTC. Its protein product is CASSLAMGQGRSYEQYF.

In this sample, this clone turned up once. The J gene is TRBJ1-2, the V gene TRBV7-6; D is perhaps TRBD1 (5 bases). The length of the CDR3 is 16 residues. The V end was cut by 1 base, the J end by 4 bases, with 16 bases between. The germline gives CDR1 SGHVS, CDR2 FNYEAQ. The CDR3 loop is CASSLGFQGGTYGYTF. The CDR3 nucleotides read TGTGCCAGCAGCTTAGGATTTCAGGGTGGTACCTATGGCTACACCTTC.

The chain is built from TRBV19 and TRBJ1-3; no firm D call. Per germline, CDR1 LNHDA and CDR2 SQIVND (reference sequence). The CDR3 spans 15 residues. The V gene lost 10 bases and the J gene lost 4 bases, with 20 bases spanning the gap. CDR3 protein: CATQRDTSLGNTIYF. In DNA, the CDR3 is TGTGCCACACAACGGGATACCTCGCTGGGAAACACCATATATTTT.

This clone was observed a few times. The J gene is TRBJ1-1, the V gene TRBV10-3, with 9 bases lining up with TRBD1. V was pared by 8 bases and J by 2 bases, with 9 bases of the junction left unmatched. The CDR3 sequence is 15 residues long. Germline-derived CDR1 and CDR2 are ENHRY and SYGVKD. The CDR3 here is CAIGRDRVVNTEAFF. CDR3 coding DNA: TGTGCCATCGGCCGGGACAGGGTGGTAAACACTGAAGCTTTCTTT.

This clone was counted a single time. V gene TRBV27 combines with J gene TRBJ1-5, with a possible D match to TRBD1 (5 bases). CDR3 length: 14 amino acids. Germline CDR1 and CDR2: MNHEY and SMNVEV (reference sequence). Between the trimmed V and J ends, which lost 8 bases and 3 bases, there was a span of 14 bases. In DNA, the CDR3 is TGTGCCAGCGGTATGAGGGGTCCCAATCAGCCCCAGCATTTT. As protein: CASGMRGPNQPQHF.

This chain connects TRBV5-6 to TRBJ2-1; D gene uncertain. Between the trimmed V and J ends, which lost 4 bases and 8 bases, there was a span of 13 bases. This CDR3 has 13 amino acids. The germline gives CDR1 SGHDT, CDR2 YYEEEE. This CDR3 is CASSLRPTDEQFF. The CDR3 DNA reads TGTGCCAGCAGCCTTAGACCAACCGATGAGCAGTTCTTC.

The V gene is TRBV19, the J gene TRBJ2-2; a weak D match, TRBD1 (6 bases). This CDR3 is built from 15 residues. The V gene's germline CDR1 is LNHDA and CDR2 SQIVND (reference sequence). Trimming took off 7 bases at V and 3 bases at J, with 15 bases between the two ends. The CDR3 loop is CASTLSDRYTGELFF. As DNA, the CDR3 is TGTGCCAGTACCTTATCGGACAGATACACCGGGGAGCTGTTTTTT. Full variable domain (missing parts from reference TRBV19 and TRBJ2-2): DGGITQSPKYLFRKEGQNVTLSCEQNLNHDAMYWYRQDPGQGLRLIYYSQIVNDFQKGDIAEGYSVSREKKESFPLTVTSAQKNPTAFYLCASTLSDRYTGELFFGEGSRLTVL.

This clone was seen a single time. The V and J genes are TRBV7-8 and TRBJ2-6; D is undetermined. This CDR3 is built from 14 residues. Germline CDR1 and CDR2: SGHVS and FQNEAQ. V shed 0 bases and J shed 1 base, with 1 base lying between them. The CDR3 spells CASSLASGANVLTF. Written as DNA, the CDR3 is TGTGCCAGCAGCTTAGCTTCTGGGGCCAACGTCCTGACTTTC.

The chain carries TRBV7-2 and TRBJ1-1; tentative D call: TRBD1 (6 bases). This CDR3 spans 13 amino acids. The germline V and J ends were trimmed by 4 bases and 2 bases, with 8 bases remaining between them. Germline values: CDR1 SGHTA, CDR2 FQGNSA. The CDR3 region is CASSSGHNTEAFF. The CDR3 bases are TGTGCCAGCAGCTCGGGACATAACACTGAAGCTTTCTTT.

The CDR3 nucleotides are TGTGCCAGCAGCGGGACAGGGCTGAACACCGGGGAGCTGTTTTTT. Its translation: CASSGTGLNTGELFF. J is TRBJ2-2 and V is TRBV9, with 8 nucleotides matching TRBD1. The length of the CDR3 is 15 residues. J was trimmed by 1 base and V by 3 bases; bases with no gene match: 2. Germline loops: CDR1 SGDLS, CDR2 YYNGEE.

V and J are TRBV6-5 and TRBJ2-1; 7 bases agree with TRBD2. J was trimmed by 11 bases and V by 9 bases; bases with no gene match: 13. The length of the CDR3 is 13 residues. The germline V gene encodes CDR1 MNHEY and CDR2 SVGAGI. The CDR3 reads CASSSGGDRKQFF. The CDR3 DNA reads TGTGCCAGTTCGAGTGGGGGGGATAGGAAGCAGTTCTTC.

The chain carries TRBV6-4 and TRBJ1-5; D gene uncertain. V lost 4 bases and J lost 4, with 8 bases in between. Per the germline V gene, CDR1 is MRHNA and CDR2 is SNTAGT. The CDR3 sequence is 13 residues long. The CDR3 DNA reads TGTGCCAGCAGTGTATCCAGTAATCAGCCCCAGCATTTT. Encoded protein: CASSVSSNQPQHF.